This T cell receptor (beta chain) stems from a study of OX40 agonist ivuxolimab in advanced cancers. Study-wide results and caveats: Averaging showed that CD8+ T cells had more expanded clones than CD4+ did.

The repertoire was sequenced with immunoSEQ multiplex PCR; TCRdb's copy has only in-frame clones and lacks some. The repertoire holds 65,000 to 75,000 clones, roughly 85% seen once, with around 2% in the top ten. The CDR3 totals 13 residues. V gave up 2 bases and J gave up 4 bases, with 6 bases separating them. Germline CDR1 KGHSH, CDR2 LQKENI. Comments on this clone: The antigen remains undetermined.

Source: CD4+ or CD8+ T cells sorted from blood, taken in a trial of the OX40 agonist ivuxolimab. This TCR came from an adult with an advanced solid tumor such as melanoma, head and neck, liver or kidney cancer. The chain joins TRBV18 to TRBJ1-5; D is uncertain. The CDR3 coding sequence is TGTGCCAGCTCACCAAGACAAAATCAGCCCCAGCATTTT. It codes for CASSPRQNQPQHF. The entire variable domain, with the rest obtained from reference TRBV18 and TRBJ1-5, is as follows: NAGVMQNPRHLVRRRGQEARLRCSPMKGHSHVYWYRQLPEEGLKFMVYLQKENIIDESGMPKERFSAEFPKEGPSILRIQQVVRGDSAAYFCASSPRQNQPQHFGDGTRLSIL.